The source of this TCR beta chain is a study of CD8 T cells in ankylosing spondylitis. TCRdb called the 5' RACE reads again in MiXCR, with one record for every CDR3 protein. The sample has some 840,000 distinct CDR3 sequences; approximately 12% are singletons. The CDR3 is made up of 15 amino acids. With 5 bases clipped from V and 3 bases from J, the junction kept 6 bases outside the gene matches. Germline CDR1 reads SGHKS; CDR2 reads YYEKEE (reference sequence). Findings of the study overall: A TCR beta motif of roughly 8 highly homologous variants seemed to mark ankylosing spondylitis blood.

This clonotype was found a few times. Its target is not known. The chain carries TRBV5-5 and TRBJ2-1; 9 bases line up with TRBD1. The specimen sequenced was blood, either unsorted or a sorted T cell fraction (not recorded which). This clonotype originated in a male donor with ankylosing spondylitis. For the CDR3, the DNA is TGTGCCAGCAGAGGGGAGGACAGGGGCTACAATGAGCAGTTCTTC. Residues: CASRGEDRGYNEQFF.